The 13 T cell receptor beta chains given below trace back to one sample, sequenced in a study of blood T cell repertoires in COVID-19. Libraries were prepared by immunoSEQ multiplex PCR; TCRdb keeps only in-frame clonotypes and omits some of them. The data show 150,000 to 200,000 clones, approximately 82% seen once. Specimen: PBMCs or T cells enriched from blood (not recorded which). All receptors come from a woman in her fifties or sixties in a cohort exposed to, infected with or recovered from COVID-19 (not recorded which).

CDR3 in amino acids: CASSSGQGYTGELFF. In DNA form, the CDR3 reads TGCGCCAGCAGCTCGGGACAGGGATATACCGGGGAGCTGTTTTTT. The chain has TRBV5-1 and TRBJ2-2; 9 nucleotides agree with TRBD1. This CDR3 is 15 amino acids long. After removal of 3 bases from V and 5 bases from J, the junction contained 5 bases not matched to a gene. Germline V gives CDR1 SGHRS, CDR2 YFSETQ. The full variable domain, rest sourced from reference TRBV5-1 and TRBJ2-2, is KAGVTQTPRYLIKTRGQQVTLSCSPISGHRSVSWYQQTPGQGLQFLFEYFSETQRNKGNFPGRFSGRQFSNSRSEMNVSTLELGDSALYLCASSSGQGYTGELFFGEGSRLTVL.

The genes are TRBV11-2 and TRBJ2-5; 9 positions agree with TRBD2. Germline CDR1 SGHAT, CDR2 FQNNGV. V dropped 5 bases and J dropped 4; count of bases not matched to a gene: 17. The CDR3 loop spans 18 amino acids. The CDR3 DNA reads as TGTGCCAGCAGCAGGATGCTCAGCGGGGGGTTCGGTGGAGAGACCCAGTACTTC. As protein: CASSRMLSGGFGGETQYF.

The chain recombines TRBV20-1 with TRBJ2-3; D is undetermined. The germline V gene encodes CDR1 DFQATT and CDR2 SNEGSKA (reference sequence). Between the trimmed V and J ends, which lost 3 bases and 2 bases, there was a span of 9 bases. The CDR3 has 13 amino acids. CDR3 loop: CSASIQNTDTQYF. The CDR3 region has the DNA TGCAGTGCTAGTATCCAGAACACAGATACGCAGTATTTT.

A few counts support this clone. CDR3 in amino acids: CASQWGGSSYNEQFF. In DNA, the CDR3 is TGTGCCAGCCAATGGGGCGGAAGCTCCTACAATGAGCAGTTCTTC. The chain is built from TRBV7-9 and TRBJ2-1; tentatively, D is TRBD1 (5 bases). Trimming removed 8 bases from V and 0 bases from J, with 14 bases in between. CDR1 and CDR2 (germline): SEHNR, FQNEAQ (reference sequence). The CDR3 spans 15 residues.

The chain employs TRBV9 and TRBJ2-2, with D possibly TRBD2 on 5 matching bases. The CDR3 covers 17 residues. The V end lost 0 bases, the J end lost 4 bases, and 16 bases lay between the germline ends. The V gene's germline CDR1 is SGDLS and CDR2 YYNGEE. CDR3 coding DNA: TGTGCCAGCAGCGTAGGTGGGTCAACCCGGGGCACCGGGGAGCTGTTTTTT. Translation gives CASSVGGSTRGTGELFF.

The chain links TRBV28 to TRBJ2-3; TRBD1 matches 11 bases. The germline V gene encodes CDR1 MDHEN and CDR2 SYDVKM. The CDR3 length is 16 residues. J was trimmed by 2 bases and V by 4 bases; bases with no gene match: 5. This CDR3 reads CASSSTGQGATDTQYF. CDR3 DNA sequence: TGTGCCAGCAGTTCGACAGGACAGGGGGCCACAGATACGCAGTATTTT.

The V call is TRBV25-1, the J call TRBJ2-7, with D perhaps matching TRBD2 (6 bases). V was pared by 3 bases and J by 3 bases, with 12 bases between. CDR1 is MGHDK, CDR2 SYGVNS, per germline. The CDR3 length is 14 residues. Here the CDR3 reads CASSDPGTFYEQYF. CDR3 DNA sequence: TGTGCCAGCAGTGACCCTGGGACTTTCTACGAGCAGTACTTC.

The chain links TRBV5-1 to TRBJ2-5, with TRBD2 matching over 11 bases. Per the germline V gene, CDR1 is SGHRS and CDR2 is YFSETQ. The V segment lost 1 base and the J segment 2 bases; nucleotides outside the gene matches: 4. The CDR3 is made up of 16 amino acids. CDR3 loop: CASSLTSGGPQETQYF. The CDR3 nucleotides read TGCGCCAGCAGCTTGACTAGCGGGGGCCCACAAGAGACCCAGTACTTC.

The sample holds a few counts of this clone. The chain uses TRBV30 and TRBJ2-7; tentatively, D is TRBD2 (6 bases). Germline CDR1 and CDR2: GTSNPN and SVGIG (reference sequence). CDR3 length: 14 amino acids. Trimming left V 0 bases short and J 0 bases short, with 9 bases between. The CDR3 loop is CAWSVRGFSYEQYF. CDR3 sequence (DNA): TGTGCCTGGAGTGTACGGGGGTTCTCCTACGAGCAGTACTTC. The full variable domain, its missing parts supplied by reference TRBV30 and TRBJ2-7, is SQTIHQWPATLVQPVGSPLSLECTVEGTSNPNLYWYRQAAGRGLQLLFYSVGIGQISSEVPQNLSASRPQDRQFILSSKKLLLSDSGFYLCAWSVRGFSYEQYFGPGTRLTVT.

This chain uses TRBV4-2 with TRBJ2-1; D may be TRBD1 (6 bases). Germline-derived CDR1 and CDR2 are LGHNA and YNFKEQ. This CDR3 has 18 amino acids. The V and J ends lost 0 bases and 7 bases respectively, with 22 bases between them. DNA of the CDR3: TGTGCCAGCAGCCAAGATAGGCTTATAGGGGGAAGGGGTAATGAGCAGTTCTTC. This sequence encodes CASSQDRLIGGRGNEQFF.

This clone has just a few counts. This rearrangement joins TRBV19 to TRBJ1-1; TRBD1 might be the D (6 bases). This CDR3 comprises 13 residues. Germline V gene data show CDR1 as LNHDA and CDR2 as SQIVND (reference sequence). V lost 3 bases to trimming and J lost 3 bases, with 8 bases between them. CDR3 nucleotide sequence: TGTGCCAGTAGTATGAAGGGGGACACTGAAGCTTTCTTT. Encoded protein: CASSMKGDTEAFF.

The chain links TRBV7-8 to TRBJ1-5, with D possibly being TRBD1 (5 bases). Trimming shortened V by 0 bases and J by 0 bases, and 21 bases separated the two germline ends. The CDR3 has 20 amino acids. From germline, CDR1 is SGHVS and CDR2 FQNEAQ. CDR3 sequence: CASSLAPAGWDSPSNQPQHF. In DNA, the CDR3 is TGTGCCAGCAGCTTAGCGCCGGCGGGGTGGGACTCTCCTAGCAATCAGCCCCAGCATTTT.

The chain carries TRBV12-3 or TRBV12-4 and TRBJ1-2, with 7 positions matching TRBD1. This CDR3 is 13 amino acids long. V lost 6 bases, J lost 3 bases, and 4 bases stayed unmatched. CDR3 in DNA: TGTGCCAGCAGCGGAGGGGGCCACTATGGCTACACCTTC. Encoded protein: CASSGGGHYGYTF.